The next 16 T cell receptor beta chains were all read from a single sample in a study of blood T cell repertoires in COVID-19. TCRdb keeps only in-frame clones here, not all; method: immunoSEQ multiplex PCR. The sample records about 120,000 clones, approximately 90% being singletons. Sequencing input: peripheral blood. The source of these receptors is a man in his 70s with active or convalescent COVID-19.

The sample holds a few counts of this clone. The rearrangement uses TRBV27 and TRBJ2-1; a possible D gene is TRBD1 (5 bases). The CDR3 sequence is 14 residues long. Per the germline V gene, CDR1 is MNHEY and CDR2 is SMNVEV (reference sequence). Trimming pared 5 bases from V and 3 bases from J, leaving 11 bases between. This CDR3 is CASSPGYLYNEQFF. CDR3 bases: TGTGCCAGCAGTCCAGGGTATCTCTACAATGAGCAGTTCTTC.

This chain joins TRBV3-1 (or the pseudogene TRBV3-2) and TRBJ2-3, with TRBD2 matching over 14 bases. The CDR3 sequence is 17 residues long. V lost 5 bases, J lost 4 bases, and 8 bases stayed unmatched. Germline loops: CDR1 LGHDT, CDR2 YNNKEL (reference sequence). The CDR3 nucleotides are TGTGCCAGCAGCTTCCGACTAGCGGGAGGGCGAGCAGATACGCAGTATTTT. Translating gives CASSFRLAGGRADTQYF.

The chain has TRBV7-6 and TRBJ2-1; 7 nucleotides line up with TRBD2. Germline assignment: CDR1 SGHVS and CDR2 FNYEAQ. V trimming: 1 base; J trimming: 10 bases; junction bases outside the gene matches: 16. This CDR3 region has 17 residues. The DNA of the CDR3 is TGTGCCAGCAGCTTAGACCCGCGGCTAGCGGAGAAGGAAGAGCAGTTCTTC. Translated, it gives CASSLDPRLAEKEEQFF.

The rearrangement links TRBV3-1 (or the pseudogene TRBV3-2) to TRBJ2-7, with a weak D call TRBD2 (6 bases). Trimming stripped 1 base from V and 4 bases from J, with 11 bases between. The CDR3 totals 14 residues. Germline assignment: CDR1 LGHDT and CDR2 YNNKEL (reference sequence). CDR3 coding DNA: TGTGCCAGCAGCCAAGGGACTAACATTTACGAGCAGTACTTC. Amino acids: CASSQGTNIYEQYF.

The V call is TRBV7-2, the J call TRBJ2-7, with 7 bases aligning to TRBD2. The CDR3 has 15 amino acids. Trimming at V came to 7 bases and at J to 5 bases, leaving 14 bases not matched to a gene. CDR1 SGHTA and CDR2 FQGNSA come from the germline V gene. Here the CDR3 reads CASTPLAGAVDEQYF. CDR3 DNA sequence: TGTGCCAGCACCCCATTGGCGGGAGCGGTCGACGAGCAGTACTTC.

In DNA, the CDR3 is TGTGCCAGCAGCGGGGGCCTAGCGCCGGATACGCAGTATTTT. The encoded protein is CASSGGLAPDTQYF. The chain joins TRBV9 to TRBJ2-3, with D possibly matching TRBD2 (6 bases). This CDR3 contains 14 residues. The V gene's germline CDR1 is SGDLS and CDR2 YYNGEE. Trimming took off 3 bases at V and 6 bases at J, with 14 bases between the two ends. Based on the CDR3 plus reference TRBV9 and TRBJ2-3, the full variable domain is DSGVTQTPKHLITATGQRVTLRCSPRSGDLSVYWYQQSLDQGLQFLIQYYNGEERAKGNILERFSAQQFPDLHSELNLSSLELGDSALYFCASSGGLAPDTQYFGPGTRLTVL.

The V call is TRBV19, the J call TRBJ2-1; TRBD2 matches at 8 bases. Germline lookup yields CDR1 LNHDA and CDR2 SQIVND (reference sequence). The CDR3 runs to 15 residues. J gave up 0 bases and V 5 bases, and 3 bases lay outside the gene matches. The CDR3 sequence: CASSDSGGSYNEQFF. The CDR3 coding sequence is TGTGCCAGTAGTGACAGCGGGGGCTCCTACAATGAGCAGTTCTTC.

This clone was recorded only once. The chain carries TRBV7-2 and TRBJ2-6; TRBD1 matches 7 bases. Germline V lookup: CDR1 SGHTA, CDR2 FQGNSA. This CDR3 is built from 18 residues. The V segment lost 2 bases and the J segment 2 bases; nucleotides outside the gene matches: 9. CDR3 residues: CASSLLFLQGAGANVLTF. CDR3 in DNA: TGTGCCAGCAGCTTACTATTCCTTCAGGGGGCTGGGGCCAACGTCCTGACTTTC.

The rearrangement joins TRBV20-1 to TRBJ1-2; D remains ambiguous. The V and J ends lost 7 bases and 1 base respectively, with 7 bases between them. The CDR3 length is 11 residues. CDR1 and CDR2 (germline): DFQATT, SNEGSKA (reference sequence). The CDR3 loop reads CSVSLNYGYTF. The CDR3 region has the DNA TGCAGTGTATCCCTTAACTATGGCTACACCTTC.

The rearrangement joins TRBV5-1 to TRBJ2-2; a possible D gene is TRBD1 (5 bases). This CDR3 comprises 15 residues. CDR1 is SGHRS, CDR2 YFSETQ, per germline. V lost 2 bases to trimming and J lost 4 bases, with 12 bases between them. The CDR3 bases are TGCGCCAGCAGCTTCAGGGTTTTGGGCACCGGGGAGCTGTTTTTT. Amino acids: CASSFRVLGTGELFF. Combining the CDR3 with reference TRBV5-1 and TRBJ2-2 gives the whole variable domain KAGVTQTPRYLIKTRGQQVTLSCSPISGHRSVSWYQQTPGQGLQFLFEYFSETQRNKGNFPGRFSGRQFSNSRSEMNVSTLELGDSALYLCASSFRVLGTGELFFGEGSRLTVL.

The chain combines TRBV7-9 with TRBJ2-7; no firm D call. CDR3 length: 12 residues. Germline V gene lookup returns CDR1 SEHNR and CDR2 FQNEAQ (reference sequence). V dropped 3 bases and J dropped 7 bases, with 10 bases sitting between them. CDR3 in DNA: TGTGCCAGCAGCTTGGGCCCCTGGGAGCAGTACTTC. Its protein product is CASSLGPWEQYF.

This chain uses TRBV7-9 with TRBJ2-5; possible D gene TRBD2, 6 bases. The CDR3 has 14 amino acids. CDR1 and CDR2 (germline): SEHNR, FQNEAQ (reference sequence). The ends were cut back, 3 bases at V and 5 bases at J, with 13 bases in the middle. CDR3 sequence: CASSFGLAYETQYF. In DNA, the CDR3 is TGTGCCAGCAGCTTCGGGCTAGCGTATGAGACCCAGTACTTC. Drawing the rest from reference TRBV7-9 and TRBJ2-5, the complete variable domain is DTGVSQNPRHKITKRGQNVTFRCDPISEHNRLYWYRQTLGQGPEFLTYFQNEAQLEKSRLLSDRFSAERPKGSFSTLEIQRTEQGDSAMYLCASSFGLAYETQYFGPGTRLLVL.

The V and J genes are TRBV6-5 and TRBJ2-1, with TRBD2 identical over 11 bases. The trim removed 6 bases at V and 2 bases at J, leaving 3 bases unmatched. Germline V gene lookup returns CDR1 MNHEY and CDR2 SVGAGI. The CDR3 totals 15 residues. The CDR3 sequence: CASRETSGTYNEQFF. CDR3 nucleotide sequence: TGTGCCAGCAGAGAGACTAGCGGGACCTACAATGAGCAGTTCTTC.

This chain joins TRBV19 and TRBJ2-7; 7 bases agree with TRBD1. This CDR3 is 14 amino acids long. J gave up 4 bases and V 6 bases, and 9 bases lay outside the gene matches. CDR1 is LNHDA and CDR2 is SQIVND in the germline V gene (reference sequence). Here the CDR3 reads CASSSGTDFYEQYF. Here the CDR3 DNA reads TGTGCCAGTAGCTCCGGGACAGACTTTTACGAGCAGTACTTC.

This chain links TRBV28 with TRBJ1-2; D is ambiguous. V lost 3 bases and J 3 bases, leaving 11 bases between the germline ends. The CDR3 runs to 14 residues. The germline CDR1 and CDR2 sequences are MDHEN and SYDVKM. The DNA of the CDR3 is TGTGCCAGCAGTTTCCCCCAGGCCCACTATGGCTACACCTTC. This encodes CASSFPQAHYGYTF.

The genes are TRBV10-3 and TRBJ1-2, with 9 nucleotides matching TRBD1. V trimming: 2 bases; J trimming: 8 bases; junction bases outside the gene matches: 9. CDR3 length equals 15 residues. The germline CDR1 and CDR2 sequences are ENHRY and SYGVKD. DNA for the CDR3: TGTGCCATCAGTGAGACCACACAGGGGGCGAAGGGCTACACCTTC. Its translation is CAISETTQGAKGYTF.